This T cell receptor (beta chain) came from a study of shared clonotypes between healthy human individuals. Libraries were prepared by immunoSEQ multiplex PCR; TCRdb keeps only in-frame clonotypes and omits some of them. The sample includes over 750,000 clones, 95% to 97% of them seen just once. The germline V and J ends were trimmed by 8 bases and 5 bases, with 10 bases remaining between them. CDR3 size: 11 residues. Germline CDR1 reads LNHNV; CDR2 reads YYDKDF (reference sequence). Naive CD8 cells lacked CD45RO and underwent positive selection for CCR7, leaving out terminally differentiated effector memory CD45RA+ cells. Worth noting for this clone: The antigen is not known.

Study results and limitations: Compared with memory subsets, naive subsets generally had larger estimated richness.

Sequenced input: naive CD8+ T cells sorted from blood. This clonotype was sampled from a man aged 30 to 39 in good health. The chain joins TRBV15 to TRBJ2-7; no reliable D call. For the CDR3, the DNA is TGTGCCACCGCCCGAGGACACGAGCAGTACTTC. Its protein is CATARGHEQYF.